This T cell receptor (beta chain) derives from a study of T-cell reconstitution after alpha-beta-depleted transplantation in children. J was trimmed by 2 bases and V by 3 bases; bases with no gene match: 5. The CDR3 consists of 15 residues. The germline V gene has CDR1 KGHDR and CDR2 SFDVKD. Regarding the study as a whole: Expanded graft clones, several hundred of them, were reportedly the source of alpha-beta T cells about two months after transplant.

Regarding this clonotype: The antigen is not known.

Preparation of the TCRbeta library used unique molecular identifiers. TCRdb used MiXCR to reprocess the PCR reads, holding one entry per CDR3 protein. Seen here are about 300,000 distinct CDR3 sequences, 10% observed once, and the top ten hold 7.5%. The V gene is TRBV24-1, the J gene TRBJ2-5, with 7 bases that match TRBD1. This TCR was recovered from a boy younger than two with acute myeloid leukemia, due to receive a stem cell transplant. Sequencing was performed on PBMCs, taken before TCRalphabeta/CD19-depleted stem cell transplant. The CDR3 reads CATSDQGQQQETQYF. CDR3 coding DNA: TGTGCCACCAGTGATCAGGGACAGCAACAAGAGACCCAGTACTTC.